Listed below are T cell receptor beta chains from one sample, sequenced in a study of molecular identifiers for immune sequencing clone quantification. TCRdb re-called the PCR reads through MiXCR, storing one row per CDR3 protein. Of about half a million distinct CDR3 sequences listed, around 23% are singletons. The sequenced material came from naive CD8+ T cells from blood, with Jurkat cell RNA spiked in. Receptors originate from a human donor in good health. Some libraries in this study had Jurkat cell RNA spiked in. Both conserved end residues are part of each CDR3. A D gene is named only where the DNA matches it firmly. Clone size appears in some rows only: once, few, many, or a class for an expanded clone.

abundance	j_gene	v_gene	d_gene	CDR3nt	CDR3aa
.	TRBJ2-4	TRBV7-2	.	TGTGCCAGCAGCCAGGACTCGGGGGATGCAAACATTCAGTACTTC	CASSQDSGDANIQYF
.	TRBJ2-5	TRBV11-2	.	TGTGCCAGCAGCTACCCAGGGTCCGAGACCCAGTACTTC	CASSYPGSETQYF
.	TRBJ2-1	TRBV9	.	TGTGCCAGCGGCGCCGAGGTCTCAACGTACAATGAGCAGTTCTTC	CASGAEVSTYNEQFF
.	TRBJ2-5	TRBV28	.	TGTGCCAGCAGTTTAGAGCGGTACCAAGAGAACCAGTACTTC	CASSLERYQENQYF
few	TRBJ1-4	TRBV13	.	TGTGCCAGCAGCTCGATATCAGCTACAACTAATGAAAAACTGTTTTTT	CASSSISATTNEKLFF
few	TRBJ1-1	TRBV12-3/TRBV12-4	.	TGTGCCACCTTGGTTGGGGGCACTGAAGCTTTCTTT	CATLVGGTEAFF
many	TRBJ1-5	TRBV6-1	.	TGTGCCAGTTGGGGCCAGGGGTTCGGGCAGCCCCAGCATTTT	CASWGQGFGQPQHF
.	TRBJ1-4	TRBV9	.	TGTGCCAGCAGCGTAGGACAGCAGATATCAACTAATGAAAAACTGTTTTTT	CASSVGQQISTNEKLFF
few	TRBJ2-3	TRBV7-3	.	TGTGCCAGCAGGCGAGAAAACACAGATACGCAGTATTTT	CASRRENTDTQYF
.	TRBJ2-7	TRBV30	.	TGTGCCTGGATAACGAGCTACGAGCAGTACTTC	CAWITSYEQYF
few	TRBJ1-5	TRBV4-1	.	TGCGCCAGCAGCCAGACGACAGTCCAGCCCCAGCATTTT	CASSQTTVQPQHF
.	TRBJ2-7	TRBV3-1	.	TGTGCCAGCAGCCAAGGGGCAGGGCCGGGGGACGAGCAGTACTTC	CASSQGAGPGDEQYF
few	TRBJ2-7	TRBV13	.	TGTGCCAGCAGCTTAGGGGTCGACAGGAGCTCCTACGAGCAGTACTTC	CASSLGVDRSSYEQYF
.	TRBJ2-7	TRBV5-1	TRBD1	TGCGCCAGCAGCGACCCGGGACAGGGACTACTCGAGCAGTACTTC	CASSDPGQGLLEQYF
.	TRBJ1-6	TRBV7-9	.	TGTGCCAGCAGCTTTCCGGTAGCGGCGGGAGATAATTCACCCCTCCACTTT	CASSFPVAAGDNSPLHF
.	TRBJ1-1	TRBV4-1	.	TGCGCCAGCAGCCAAGACCAGGACCAGAACACTGAAGCTTTCTTT	CASSQDQDQNTEAFF
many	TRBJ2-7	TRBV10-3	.	TGTGCCATCAGTGTCGAGTTATCGGGCTACGAGCAGTACTTC	CAISVELSGYEQYF
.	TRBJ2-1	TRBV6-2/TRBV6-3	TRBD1	TGTGCCAGCAGTTATGACAGGGGCCCCTACTTCGTGCAGTTCTTC	CASSYDRGPYFVQFF
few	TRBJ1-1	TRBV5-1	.	TGCGCCAGCAGCTCCTCAGGGGATTTCCTGAACACTGAAGCTTTCTTT	CASSSSGDFLNTEAFF
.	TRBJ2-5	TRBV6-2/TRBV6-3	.	TGTGCCAGCGGTTACCTCCGACTGGGAGGAGAGACCCAGTACTTC	CASGYLRLGGETQYF
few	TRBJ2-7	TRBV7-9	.	TGTGCCAGCAGCTCCCGGGATTTCCCCTACGAGCAGTACTTC	CASSSRDFPYEQYF
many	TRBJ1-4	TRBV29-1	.	TGCAGCGTTGAGCAGACAGCTAATGAAAAACTGTTTTTT	CSVEQTANEKLFF
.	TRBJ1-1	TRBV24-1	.	TGTGCCACCAGTGAGAAAAACACTGAAGCTTTCTTT	CATSEKNTEAFF
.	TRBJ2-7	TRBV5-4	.	TGTGCCAGCAGCTCCCCACAGACTTCATCCTACGAGCAGTACTTC	CASSSPQTSSYEQYF
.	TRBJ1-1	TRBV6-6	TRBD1	TGTGCCAGCAGTTACGGAGACAGGGGACGAGATGAAGCTTTCTTT	CASSYGDRGRDEAFF
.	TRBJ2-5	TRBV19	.	TGTGCCAGTAGTATAGTTGCGTGGGACACGAAAGAGACCCAGTACTTC	CASSIVAWDTKETQYF
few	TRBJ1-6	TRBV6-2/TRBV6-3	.	TGTGCCAGCTTGGCTCCTGGAATGAGCTCCTATAATTCACCCCTCCACTTT	CASLAPGMSSYNSPLHF
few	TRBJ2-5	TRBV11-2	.	TGTGCCAGCAGCTTAGTGTGGAGGGCGTCTTATCAAGAGACCCAGTACTTC	CASSLVWRASYQETQYF
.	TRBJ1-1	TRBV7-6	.	TGTGCCAGCAGCGGACGGATAGGAGGGTACGGGGGGAAGACGGACACTGAAGCTTTCTTT	CASSGRIGGYGGKTDTEAFF
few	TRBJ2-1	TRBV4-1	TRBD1	TGCGCCAGCAGCCAACAGGGACAGGGGTACAATGAGCAGTTCTTC	CASSQQGQGYNEQFF
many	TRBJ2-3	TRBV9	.	TGTGCCAGCAGCTCCAGTGGAGCAGATACGCAGTATTTT	CASSSSGADTQYF
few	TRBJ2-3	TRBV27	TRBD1	TGTGCCAGCAGTTTTGGGGCCGTACAGGGGACCCCAGATACGCAGTATTTT	CASSFGAVQGTPDTQYF
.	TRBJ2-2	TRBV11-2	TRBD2	TGTGCCAGCAGAATGACTAGCGGGAACACCGGGGAGCTGTTTTTT	CASRMTSGNTGELFF
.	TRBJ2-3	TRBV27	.	TGTGCCAGCAGTCACAGGGAATGGACAGATACGCAGTATTTT	CASSHREWTDTQYF
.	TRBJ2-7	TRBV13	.	TGTGCCAGCAGCCTCCTACTGGTCCCCTACGAGCAGTACTTC	CASSLLLVPYEQYF
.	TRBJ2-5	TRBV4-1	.	TGCGCCAGCAGCCAAGATCGCTTGGCAGGGGGGGAAGAGACCCAGTACTTC	CASSQDRLAGGEETQYF
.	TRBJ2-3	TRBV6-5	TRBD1	TGTGCCAGCAGTTACAGGGGGCAGACAGATACGCAGTATTTT	CASSYRGQTDTQYF
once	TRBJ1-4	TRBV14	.	TGTGCCAGCAGCCGATACCCTCGACAGGAAACGAATGAAAAACTGTTTTTT	CASSRYPRQETNEKLFF
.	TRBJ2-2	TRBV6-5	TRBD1	TGTGCCAGCAGCAGGACAGGGGGCGATGACGGGGAGCTGTTTTTT	CASSRTGGDDGELFF
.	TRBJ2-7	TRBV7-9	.	TGTGCCAGCAGCTCGGACGGATCCTACGAGCAGTACTTC	CASSSDGSYEQYF
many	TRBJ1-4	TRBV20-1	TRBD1	TGCAGTGCTTGGGACAGAGGGGATGAAAAACTGTTTTTT	CSAWDRGDEKLFF
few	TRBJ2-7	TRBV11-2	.	TGTGCCAGCAGCTTAGATCCCCCGGGGGCCCTTAACTACGAGCAGTACTTC	CASSLDPPGALNYEQYF
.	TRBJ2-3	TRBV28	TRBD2	TGTGCCAGCAGCAATCTAGCTGTGGCGGGAGTACTTCGCACAGATACGCAGTATTTT	CASSNLAVAGVLRTDTQYF
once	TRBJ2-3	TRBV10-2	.	TGCGCCAGCATTTTAAGTCTAGCAGCGGATACGCAGTATTTT	CASILSLAADTQYF
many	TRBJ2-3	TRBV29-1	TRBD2	TGCAGCGTTGGACTAGCGGTGGAGCCAGATACGCAGTATTTT	CSVGLAVEPDTQYF